The 21 T cell receptor beta chains reported below all come from one sample, sequenced in a study of cytomegalovirus exposure and HLA in healthy donors (dated by TCRdb to about 2017). The library was generated by the immunoSEQ multiplex PCR assay. For the multiplex PCR, a mixture combining 60 forward primers for TCR Vbeta segments and 13 reverse primers for TCR Jbeta segments was used. The table was pulled from immuneACCESS by TCRdb, which kept in-frame rearrangements only. Such tables lose some clones; where checked, under half of the loss comes from unresolved V genes, and the rest has no known cause. For this sample there are around 92,000 clones; 65% to 80% appear just once. Around 17% of the sample belongs to the ten largest clones. Sequencing was performed on PBMCs. These receptors all come from a man between 60 and 70 years old in good health and CMV-seropositive.

The genes are TRBV6-1 and TRBJ1-1, with D maybe TRBD1 (5 bases). The germline V and J ends were trimmed by 2 bases and 4 bases, with 8 bases remaining between them. Per the germline V gene, CDR1 is MNHNS and CDR2 is SASEGT. CDR3 length equals 13 residues. DNA of the CDR3: TGTGCCAGCAGTGAACAGGGTCTCACTGAAGCTTTCTTT. Protein product: CASSEQGLTEAFF.

The chain recombines TRBV6-1 with TRBJ2-7, with 8 positions matching TRBD1. V gave up 2 bases and J gave up 3 bases; unmatched junction bases: 6. The CDR3 has 15 residues. Germline V gives CDR1 MNHNS, CDR2 SASEGT. CDR3 DNA: TGTGCCAGCAGTGAAACCTGGACAGGGAACTACGAGCAGTACTTC. Its translation is CASSETWTGNYEQYF.

This clone appeared a few times. V and J are TRBV7-9 and TRBJ1-2, with 9 bases aligning to TRBD1. Germline CDR1 and CDR2: SEHNR and FQNEAQ (reference sequence). This CDR3 spans 14 amino acids. With V trimmed by 5 bases and J by 2 bases, 3 bases remained unmatched. The CDR3 spells CASSPGQGNYGYTF. CDR3 DNA: TGTGCCAGCAGCCCCGGACAGGGGAACTATGGCTACACCTTC.

The gene calls are TRBV12-5 and TRBJ2-1; D remains ambiguous. CDR1 is LGHNT, CDR2 FRNRAP, per germline. The length of the CDR3 is 13 residues. V was pared by 3 bases and J by 8 bases, with 11 bases between. CDR3 DNA sequence: TGTGCTAGTGGTTTATCTCTAGTCCATGAGCAGTTCTTC. It codes for CASGLSLVHEQFF.

The table lists this clone with a few counts. The CDR3 loop reads CASSPTENYGYTF. CDR3 nucleotide sequence: TGCGCCAGCAGCCCGACTGAAAACTATGGCTACACCTTC. The chain couples TRBV4-1 to TRBJ1-2; D is ambiguous. V was cut by 4 bases and J by 2 bases, with 8 bases left in between. This CDR3 comprises 13 residues. Germline-derived CDR1 and CDR2 are MGHRA and YSYEKL.

This chain connects TRBV19 to TRBJ1-4, with D maybe TRBD1 (6 bases). The CDR3 covers 14 residues. CDR1 and CDR2 (germline): LNHDA, SQIVND (reference sequence). The ends were cut back, 4 bases at V and 8 bases at J, with 14 bases in the middle. The CDR3 region is CASSTGTLGEKLFF. CDR3 DNA sequence: TGTGCCAGTAGTACCGGGACACTTGGGGAAAAACTGTTTTTT.

The chain recombines TRBV4-1 with TRBJ2-7; tentative D call: TRBD2 (5 bases). The CDR3 loop spans 14 amino acids. The germline CDR1 and CDR2 sequences are MGHRA and YSYEKL. Trimming stripped 0 bases from V and 5 bases from J, with 11 bases between. The CDR3 DNA is TGCGCCAGCAGCCAAGAGACGCGGGCAGACGAGCAGTACTTC. Translated, it gives CASSQETRADEQYF.

The chain uses TRBV11-2 and TRBJ2-5, with 7 bases identical to TRBD1. The germline gives CDR1 SGHAT, CDR2 FQNNGV. Trimming took 5 bases from V and 9 from J; bases not matched to a gene: 9. The CDR3 loop spans 13 amino acids. The CDR3 DNA reads as TGTGCCAGCAGCCAGGGGGTACGGGGCGCCCAGTACTTC. This translates into CASSQGVRGAQYF.

CDR3 nucleotides: TGCAGCGCACGAGTATCTGGAAACACCATATATTTT. This gives the protein CSARVSGNTIYF. The V and J genes are TRBV29-1 and TRBJ1-3; D gene unclear. Trimming pared 7 bases from V and 1 base from J, leaving 8 bases between. The CDR3 length is 12 residues. CDR1 SQVTM and CDR2 ANQGSEA come from the germline V gene.

A word on this clone: At one of its ends the junction is not consistent with the germline gene, which may arise from a read error. The J gene is TRBJ2-7, the V gene TRBV6-1; D is possibly TRBD2 (6 bases). Looked up from germline, CDR1 is MNHNS and CDR2 is SASEGT. The CDR3 covers 12 residues. The CDR3: CASSAFRFGTHF. The CDR3 DNA sequence: TGTGCCAGCAGTGCCTTTCGGTTTGGGACTCACTTC.

V is TRBV6-5 and J is TRBJ2-7; D perhaps matches TRBD2 (5 bases). The V gene's germline CDR1 is MNHEY and CDR2 SVGAGI. The CDR3 runs 13 residues. Trimming shortened V by 3 bases and J by 6 bases, and 12 bases separated the two germline ends. CDR3 in amino acids: CASSYQTRSEQYF. As DNA, the CDR3 is TGTGCCAGCAGTTATCAAACTAGAAGCGAGCAGTACTTC.

The genes are TRBV7-2 and TRBJ1-5, with unresolved D. Germline CDR1 SGHTA, CDR2 FQGNSA. V shed 0 bases and J shed 5 bases, with 5 bases lying between them. The CDR3 has 13 residues. The CDR3 DNA reads as TGTGCCAGCAGCTTAGCGGGAGATCAGCCCCAGCATTTT. It codes for CASSLAGDQPQHF. The full variable domain, in which reference TRBV7-2 and TRBJ1-5 provide the parts outside the CDR3, is GAGVSQSPSNKVTEKGKDVELRCDPISGHTALYWYRQSLGQGLEFLIYFQGNSAPDKSGLPSDRFSAERTGGSVSTLTIQRTQQEDSAVYLCASSLAGDQPQHFGDGTRLSIL.

The chain couples TRBV30 to TRBJ2-1; TRBD2 agrees at 7 bases. The length of the CDR3 is 13 residues. The germline V gene encodes CDR1 GTSNPN and CDR2 SVGIG (reference sequence). V lost 1 base to trimming and J lost 8 bases; unmatched junction nucleotides: 5. The CDR3 DNA reads as TGTGCCTGGAGTGCCGCGGGGGTCGATGAGCAGTTCTTC. It specifies CAWSAAGVDEQFF.

The CDR3 DNA reads TGTGCCAGCAGCCAAGATTTGGGAGGCGAGCAGTACTTC. This encodes CASSQDLGGEQYF. The gene calls are TRBV4-2 and TRBJ2-7, with D maybe TRBD2 (6 bases). This CDR3 region has 13 residues. With 0 bases removed from V and 6 bases from J, the gap between germline ends came to 9 bases. From germline, CDR1 is LGHNA and CDR2 YNFKEQ.

This sequence joins TRBV9 and TRBJ1-6; D not certain. Germline CDR1 and CDR2: SGDLS and YYNGEE. CDR3 size: 13 residues. V lost 0 bases to trimming and J lost 10 bases, with 8 bases between them. CDR3 DNA sequence: TGTGCCAGCAGCGTAGCTTTCGAGTCACCCCTCCACTTT. Residues: CASSVAFESPLHF.

The chain couples TRBV29-1 to TRBJ2-1; 7 nucleotides agree with TRBD2. Germline loops: CDR1 SQVTM, CDR2 ANQGSEA. V was pared by 4 bases and J by 7 bases, with 10 bases of the junction left unmatched. The CDR3 contains 14 residues. The CDR3 DNA is TGCAGCGTTGGCCGGGGTGGGGGGGTGAATGAGCAGTTCTTC. It specifies CSVGRGGGVNEQFF.

This rearrangement joins TRBV4-3 to TRBJ1-4; the match to TRBD1 covers 9 bases. V dropped 2 bases and J dropped 13; count of bases not matched to a gene: 11. Germline V gene data show CDR1 as LGHNA and CDR2 as YSLEER. The CDR3 is 15 amino acids. CDR3 nucleotides: TGCGCCAGCAGCCAATCGGGACAGGGCGTTTTTAGACTGTTTTTT. This sequence encodes CASSQSGQGVFRLFF.

This clone was seen once. The chain couples TRBV7-8 to TRBJ2-5, with 9 nucleotides matching TRBD2. V shed 5 bases and J 4 bases; nucleotides not matched to a gene: 11. The CDR3 runs 16 residues. Germline-derived CDR1 and CDR2 are SGHVS and FQNEAQ. The CDR3 is CASSPAGSGGRETQYF. The DNA for the CDR3 is TGTGCCAGCAGCCCCGCCGGAAGCGGGGGGAGAGAGACCCAGTACTTC.

The gene calls are TRBV2 and TRBJ2-1, with D possibly matching TRBD2 (5 bases). Germline V gene sequence: CDR1 SNHLY, CDR2 FYNNEI. V was clipped by 8 bases and J by 5 bases, with 13 bases between them. This CDR3 is built from 13 residues. DNA for the CDR3: TGTGCCAGCCTAGCTAGGACCCACAATGAGCAGTTCTTC. Protein product: CASLARTHNEQFF.

As for this clone: Other nucleotide sequences from this sample produce the same CDR3. V and J are TRBV9 and TRBJ1-2, with 8 bases fitting TRBD1. Germline assignment: CDR1 SGDLS and CDR2 YYNGEE. This CDR3 has 14 amino acids. The V gene end was trimmed by 0 bases and the J gene end by 2 bases; junction bases not matched to a gene: 0. CDR3 sequence reads: CASSVGQGNYGYTF. DNA for the CDR3: TGTGCCAGCAGCGTAGGACAGGGGAACTATGGCTACACCTTC.

The rearrangement uses TRBV6-1 and TRBJ1-2, with no clear D. CDR1 and CDR2 (germline): MNHNS, SASEGT. V was shortened by 2 bases and J by 1 base, with 8 bases between the two germline ends. CDR3 length equals 14 residues. Here the CDR3 reads CASSELRVNYGYTF. Written as DNA, the CDR3 is TGTGCCAGCAGTGAACTGAGGGTTAACTATGGCTACACCTTC.